The 23 T cell receptor beta chains below come from one sample, sequenced in a study of T cells in Graves' hyperthyroidism and ophthalmopathy. Regions amplified from RNA transcripts were the TCR beta CDR3 regions. In the first-round RT-PCR of the TCR CDR3, the HTBI primer set was used. TCRdb recomputed calls from the multiplex PCR reads with MiXCR, one row per CDR3 protein. This table holds some 340,000 distinct CDR3 sequences, roughly 15% found once. Sequenced input: blood. The receptors derive from a woman between 40 and 55 years old with Graves' ophthalmopathy.

In this sample, this clonotype turned up once. The chain links TRBV7-6 to TRBJ2-7, with no clear D. Between the trimmed V and J ends, which lost 1 base and 3 bases, there was a span of 13 bases. CDR3 length equals 15 residues. Germline CDR1 SGHVS, CDR2 FNYEAQ. The CDR3 nucleotides are TGTGCCAGCAGCTTAGGGCATAATGGGTTCTACGAGCAGTACTTC. Translated, it gives CASSLGHNGFYEQYF.

This clonotype was seen more than once but under ten times. This chain links TRBV18 with TRBJ1-2; tentative D call: TRBD1 (5 bases). V lost 2 bases to trimming and J lost 6 bases, with 16 bases between them. Germline-derived CDR1 and CDR2 are KGHSH and LQKENI. The CDR3 is 15 residues long. Here the CDR3 reads CASSPNDSPRDGYTF. The CDR3, as DNA: TGTGCCAGCTCACCAAATGACAGCCCCAGAGATGGCTACACCTTC.

A few counts support this clonotype. An end of the junction differs from the germline gene, which may be a read error. The chain joins TRBV28 to TRBJ1-5; 11 bases align to TRBD1. Germline CDR1 and CDR2: MDHEN and SYDVKM. This CDR3 has 14 residues. CDR3 sequence reads: CTSRGQGAWQPQHF. The DNA for the CDR3 is TGTACCAGCAGAGGACAGGGGGCTTGGCAGCCCCAGCATTTT.

This clonotype showed up many times. The chain carries TRBV30 and TRBJ1-1; D is undetermined. The V and J ends lost 3 bases and 1 base respectively, with 12 bases between them. The CDR3 is 14 residues long. Per germline, CDR1 GTSNPN and CDR2 SVGIG (reference sequence). The CDR3 nucleotides are TGTGCCTGGAGCACAGTAGGAGGGAACACTGAAGCTTTCTTT. Its protein product is CAWSTVGGNTEAFF. Complete variable domain (other parts from reference TRBV30 and TRBJ1-1): SQTIHQWPATLVQPVGSPLSLECTVEGTSNPNLYWYRQAAGRGLQLLFYSVGIGQISSEVPQNLSASRPQDRQFILSSKKLLLSDSGFYLCAWSTVGGNTEAFFGQGTRLTVV.

In its sample, this clonotype was seen many times. The chain employs TRBV6-2 or TRBV6-3 and TRBJ1-5; possibly TRBD1 for D (6 bases). Germline CDR1 is MNHEY and CDR2 is SVGEGT. The CDR3 loop spans 14 amino acids. Trimming stripped 2 bases from V and 6 bases from J, with 11 bases between. The CDR3 DNA sequence: TGTGCCAGCAGTTACGCAGGGGCGGGTCAGCCCCAGCATTTT. It codes for CASSYAGAGQPQHF.

Ten or more counts support this clonotype. The rearrangement joins TRBV6-1 to TRBJ2-7, with 8 bases fitting TRBD1. The CDR3 runs to 15 residues. V lost 5 bases and J lost 6; bases outside the gene matches: 12. Looked up from germline, CDR1 is MNHNS and CDR2 is SASEGT. As DNA, the CDR3 is TGTGCCAGCAGTTTTCGGACAGGGCCTTCGGGCGAGCAGTACTTC. Protein: CASSFRTGPSGEQYF.

This clonotype has at least ten counts. An end of the junction does not agree with germline; a read error may underlie this. The chain joins TRBV12-3 or TRBV12-4 to TRBJ2-3, with 9 positions matching TRBD2. This CDR3 contains 15 residues. CDR3 in amino acids: CASSLAGLRTDTQYF. DNA for the CDR3: TGTGCCAGCAGTCTAGCGGGGCTACGCACAGATACGCAGTATTTT.

This clonotype occurred many times. The rearrangement links TRBV10-3 to TRBJ2-3; possibly TRBD2 for D (5 bases). Trimming shortened V by 3 bases and J by 2 bases, and 18 bases separated the two germline ends. Germline lookup yields CDR1 ENHRY and CDR2 SYGVKD. The CDR3 sequence is 17 residues long. The CDR3 nucleotides are TGTGCCATCAGTGATTTTCCGGGAACAACACCCACAGATACGCAGTATTTT. Translating it yields CAISDFPGTTPTDTQYF.

The J gene is TRBJ2-4, the V gene TRBV20-1; no definite D call. CDR1 is DFQATT and CDR2 is SNEGSKA in the germline V gene (reference sequence). Trimming pared 3 bases from V and 0 bases from J, leaving 9 bases between. CDR3 length: 14 residues. CDR3 nucleotide sequence: TGCAGTGCTAGTGTTGAACTAGCCAAAAACATTCAGTACTTC. Protein product: CSASVELAKNIQYF.

This clonotype was counted only a few times. This sequence joins TRBV28 and TRBJ2-1, with a tentative D call TRBD2 (6 bases). This CDR3 is 18 amino acids long. Germline loops: CDR1 MDHEN, CDR2 SYDVKM. V was shortened by 3 bases and J by 2 bases, with 20 bases between the two germline ends. The CDR3 DNA reads TGTGCCAGCAGTTTTTTTAGGAGGGTCGGGGATCCCTACAATGAGCAGTTCTTC. Amino acids: CASSFFRRVGDPYNEQFF.

The table lists this clonotype with many counts. The chain employs TRBV5-5 and TRBJ1-1; no firm D call. The CDR3 contains 12 residues. Trimming took 5 bases from V and 6 from J, leaving 11 bases between them. Germline V gives CDR1 SGHKS, CDR2 YYEKEE (reference sequence). CDR3 sequence: CASRANTAEAFF. In nucleotides, the CDR3 is TGTGCCAGCAGGGCAAATACGGCTGAAGCTTTCTTT.

This clonotype has only a few counts. The rearrangement uses TRBV20-1 and TRBJ1-3; unclear D gene. CDR1 and CDR2 (germline): DFQATT, SNEGSKA (reference sequence). This CDR3 comprises 18 residues. V lost 2 bases and J lost 2, with 22 bases in between. In nucleotides, the CDR3 is TGCAGTGCTAGAAACCGCCTCTCTACGGGCTTAACTGGAAACACCATATATTTT. Translation gives CSARNRLSTGLTGNTIYF.

This chain uses TRBV28 with TRBJ2-2, with D possibly matching TRBD2 (5 bases). The CDR3 extends over 15 amino acids. The germline V and J ends were trimmed by 6 bases and 6 bases, with 17 bases remaining between them. The germline V gene encodes CDR1 MDHEN and CDR2 SYDVKM. The CDR3 DNA sequence: TGTGCCAGCAGCCTAATTGGGAGAGCTTCCGGGGAGCTGTTTTTT. Its protein product is CASSLIGRASGELFF.

This clonotype was observed a handful of times. At one boundary the junction diverges from the germline segment, which might be a read error. V usage is TRBV7-7 and J usage is TRBJ2-1, with TRBD1 as a possible D gene (5 bases). Germline V lookup: CDR1 SSHAT, CDR2 FNYEAQ (reference sequence). The CDR3 totals 14 residues. The CDR3 DNA reads as TGTGCTAGCAGTCCCATAGGGGCCTACAATGAGCAGTTCTTC. This encodes CASSPIGAYNEQFF.

The sample holds many counts of this clonotype. V gene TRBV20-1 combines with J gene TRBJ2-5; the match to TRBD1 covers 8 bases. V was clipped by 5 bases and J by 0 bases; unmatched bases: 5. Germline V CDR1 and CDR2: DFQATT, SNEGSKA (reference sequence). CDR3 length: 14 amino acids. The CDR3 region is CSADRTGHQETQYF. CDR3 DNA: TGCAGTGCTGATCGGACAGGGCACCAAGAGACCCAGTACTTC.

This clonotype turned up a few times. The CDR3 is CASSLNTGIGYNEQFF. CDR3 in DNA: TGTGCCAGCTCACTCAACACAGGGATCGGCTACAATGAGCAGTTCTTC. V usage is TRBV18 and J usage is TRBJ2-1, with D maybe TRBD1 (6 bases). The germline gives CDR1 KGHSH, CDR2 LQKENI. The CDR3 has 16 residues. Trimming cost V 4 bases and J 3 bases, with 16 bases left between them.

This clonotype has a single count. A much larger clone differs by one base, so this may be a read error. The V gene is TRBV11-2, the J gene TRBJ2-5; 7 bases are shared with TRBD2. Matching the DNA end better, TRBJ2-1 makes the J call doubtful. The CDR3 extends over 18 amino acids. Looked up from germline, CDR1 is SGHAT and CDR2 is FQNNGV. CDR3 coding DNA: TGTGCCAGCAGCTTCCGGACTAGAAGTATTGGGTACGGGGAGACCCAGTTCTTC. Translation gives CASSFRTRSIGYGETQFF.

Only a few counts were recorded for this clonotype. The CDR3 loop is CASSFKEMDRGYNSPLHF. In nucleotides, the CDR3 is TGTGCCAGCAGTTTTAAAGAGATGGACAGGGGGTACAATTCACCCCTCCACTTT. The chain joins TRBV28 to TRBJ1-6, with 10 bases lining up with TRBD1. CDR3 length equals 18 residues. Per the germline V gene, CDR1 is MDHEN and CDR2 is SYDVKM. V lost 3 bases to trimming and J lost 7 bases; unmatched junction nucleotides: 12.

There are many counts of this clonotype. The gene calls are TRBV28 and TRBJ1-5; tentative D call: TRBD1 (6 bases). This CDR3 comprises 18 residues. CDR1 is MDHEN, CDR2 SYDVKM, per germline. V was shortened by 2 bases and J by 6 bases, with 23 bases between the two germline ends. The CDR3 sequence is CASSLVPTGIWDGQPQHF. The CDR3 DNA reads TGTGCCAGCAGTTTAGTACCTACAGGGATATGGGATGGTCAGCCCCAGCATTTT.

Many counts were recorded for this clonotype. J is TRBJ1-6 and V is TRBV7-9; the match to TRBD1 covers 10 bases. The CDR3 sequence is 16 residues long. The germline V gene encodes CDR1 SEHNR and CDR2 FQNEAQ (reference sequence). Germline trimming cut 5 bases from V and 9 bases from J; bases unmatched to any gene: 10. The chain's CDR3 is CASSTDRGRSPSPLHF. DNA of the CDR3: TGTGCCAGCAGCACCGACAGGGGGCGAAGCCCTTCACCCCTCCACTTT.

The table lists this clonotype with many counts. The chain recombines TRBV11-2 with TRBJ2-7; unclear D gene. This CDR3 has 18 residues. The germline CDR1 and CDR2 sequences are SGHAT and FQNNGV. Trimming shortened V by 1 base and J by 0 bases, and 19 bases separated the two germline ends. The CDR3 DNA reads TGTGCCAGCAGCTTAGTCCCAATTGACCCTACCCTCTCCTACGAGCAGTACTTC. Its translation is CASSLVPIDPTLSYEQYF.

This clonotype has a count of ten or more. The chain employs TRBV28 and TRBJ2-5; tentatively, D is TRBD2 (6 bases). The CDR3 spans 14 residues. Germline V gives CDR1 MDHEN, CDR2 SYDVKM. Trimming removed 5 bases from V and 5 bases from J, with 15 bases in between. This CDR3 is CASSPIRGMETQYF. Here the CDR3 DNA reads TGTGCCAGCAGTCCCATACGGGGGATGGAGACCCAGTACTTC. Filled out from reference TRBV28 and TRBJ2-5, the complete variable domain reads DVKVTQSSRYLVKRTGEKVFLECVQDMDHENMFWYRQDPGLGLRLIYFSYDVKMKEKGDIPEGYSVSREKKERFSLILESASTNQTSMYLCASSPIRGMETQYFGPGTRLLVL.

The sample holds many counts of this clonotype. The chain carries TRBV20-1 and TRBJ1-1; 12 bases are a match to TRBD1. Germline values: CDR1 DFQATT, CDR2 SNEGSKA (reference sequence). This CDR3 is 18 amino acids long. The V segment lost 6 bases and the J segment 7 bases; nucleotides outside the gene matches: 21. CDR3 amino acids: CSAMPPIPGTGGRFEAFF. The CDR3 DNA follows: TGCAGTGCGATGCCCCCTATACCCGGGACAGGGGGCCGTTTTGAAGCTTTCTTT.